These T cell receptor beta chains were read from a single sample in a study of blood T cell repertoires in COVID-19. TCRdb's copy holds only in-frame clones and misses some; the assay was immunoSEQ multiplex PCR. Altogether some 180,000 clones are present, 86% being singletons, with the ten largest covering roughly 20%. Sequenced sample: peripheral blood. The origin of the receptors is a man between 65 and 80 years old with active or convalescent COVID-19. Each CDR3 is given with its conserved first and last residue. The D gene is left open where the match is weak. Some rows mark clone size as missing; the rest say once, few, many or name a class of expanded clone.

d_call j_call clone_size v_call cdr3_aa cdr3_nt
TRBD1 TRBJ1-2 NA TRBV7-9 CASSSRGTGTILYGYTF TGTGCCAGCAGCTCCAGGGGGACAGGGACTATACTTTATGGCTACACCTTC
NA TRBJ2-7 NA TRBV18 CASSPSLNYEQYF TGTGCCAGCTCACCGTCACTGAACTACGAGCAGTACTTC
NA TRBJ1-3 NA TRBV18 CASSLIQGSGNTIYF TGTGCCAGCTCACTAATACAGGGCTCTGGAAACACCATATATTTT
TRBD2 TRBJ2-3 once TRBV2 CASSDPPLALSTDTQYF TGTGCCAGCAGTGACCCCCCACTAGCGCTAAGCACAGATACGCAGTATTTT
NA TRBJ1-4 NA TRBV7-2 CASSLSSGDNEKLFF TGTGCCAGCAGCTTATCCTCAGGGGATAATGAAAAACTGTTTTTT
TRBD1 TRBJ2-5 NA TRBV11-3 CASSLAGTGKETQYF TGTGCCAGCAGCTTGGCCGGGACAGGGAAAGAGACCCAGTACTTC
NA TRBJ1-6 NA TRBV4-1 CASSHARGLDSPLHF TGCGCCAGCAGCCACGCCCGCGGGTTGGATTCACCCCTCCACTTT
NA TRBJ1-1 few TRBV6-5 CASSYFGKNPNTEAFF TGTGCCAGCAGTTACTTCGGGAAAAATCCGAACACTGAAGCTTTCTTT
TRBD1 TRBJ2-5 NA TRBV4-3 CASSLVGGQGSETQYF TGCGCCAGCAGCCTCGTCGGGGGACAGGGATCAGAGACCCAGTACTTC
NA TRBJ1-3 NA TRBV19 CASRARGFPRYSGNTIYF TGTGCCAGTAGGGCCCGGGGGTTCCCCCGCTACTCTGGAAACACCATATATTTT
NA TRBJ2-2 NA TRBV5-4 CASSLAVTSAGELFF TGTGCCAGCAGCTTGGCCGTAACGTCGGCCGGGGAGCTGTTTTTT
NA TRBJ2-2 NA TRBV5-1 CASSRTGNTGELFF TGCGCCAGCAGCCGAACAGGGAACACCGGGGAGCTGTTTTTT
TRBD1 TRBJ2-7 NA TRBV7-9 CASSRTGGVEQYF TGTGCCAGCAGCCGGACAGGGGGTGTCGAGCAGTACTTC
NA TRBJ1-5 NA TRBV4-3 CASSQDLTEINQPQHF TGCGCCAGCAGCCAAGATCTGACAGAGATAAATCAGCCCCAGCATTTT
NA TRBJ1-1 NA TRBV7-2 CASSLGGLYTEAFF TGTGCCAGCAGCTTAGGGGGCCTATACACTGAAGCTTTCTTT
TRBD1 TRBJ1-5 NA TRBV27 CASKLIQGRYQPQHF TGTGCCAGCAAGCTAATACAGGGGAGGTATCAGCCCCAGCATTTT
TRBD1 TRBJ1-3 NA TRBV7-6 CASSIQGLGNTIYF TGTGCCAGCAGCATACAGGGGCTTGGAAACACCATATATTTT
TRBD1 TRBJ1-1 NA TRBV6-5 CASSPTGRMNTEAFF TGTGCCAGCAGCCCGACAGGGAGGATGAACACTGAAGCTTTCTTT
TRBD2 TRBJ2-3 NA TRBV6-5 CASRNSGASTDTQYF TGTGCCAGCAGGAATAGCGGGGCTAGCACAGATACGCAGTATTTT
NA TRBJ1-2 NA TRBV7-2 CASSLQQGGLNYGYTF TGTGCCAGCAGCTTACAACAGGGCGGGCTTAACTATGGCTACACCTTC
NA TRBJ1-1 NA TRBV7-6 CASSPRTDGWDTEAFF TGTGCCAGCAGCCCCCGGACAGACGGTTGGGACACTGAAGCTTTCTTT
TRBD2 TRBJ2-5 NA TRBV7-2 CASSLMPTGGSGGQETQYF TGTGCCAGCAGCTTAATGCCGACCGGGGGGTCGGGGGGTCAAGAGACCCAGTACTTC
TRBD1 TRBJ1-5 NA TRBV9 CASGPTGEGHQPQHF TGTGCCAGCGGACCGACAGGGGAAGGGCACCAGCCCCAGCATTTT
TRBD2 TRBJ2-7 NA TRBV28 CASSLLGPSGSVYEQYF TGTGCCAGCAGTTTGTTGGGTCCTAGCGGGAGTGTTTACGAGCAGTACTTC
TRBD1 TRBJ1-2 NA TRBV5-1 CASSSTGEYGYTF TGCGCCAGCAGCTCGACAGGGGAGTATGGCTACACCTTC
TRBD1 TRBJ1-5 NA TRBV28 CASSPPRQGSRQPQHF TGTGCCAGCAGCCCCCCCCGACAGGGATCTCGCCAGCCCCAGCATTTT
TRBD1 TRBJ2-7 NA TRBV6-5 CASSLTPWTGGVEQYF TGTGCCAGCAGTTTAACCCCTTGGACAGGGGGCGTCGAGCAGTACTTC
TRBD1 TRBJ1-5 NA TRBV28 CASSQFGTGNSNQPQHF TGTGCCAGCAGTCAATTCGGGACAGGAAATAGCAATCAGCCCCAGCATTTT
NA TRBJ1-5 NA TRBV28 CASTLAGRTSNQPQHF TGTGCCAGCACCCTGGCGGGACGGACCAGCAATCAGCCCCAGCATTTT
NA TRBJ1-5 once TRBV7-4 CANSLGADNQPQHF TGTGCCAACAGCTTAGGGGCAGATAATCAGCCCCAGCATTTT
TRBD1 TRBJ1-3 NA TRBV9 CASSRTGASSGNTIYF TGTGCCAGCAGCAGAACAGGGGCCAGCTCTGGAAACACCATATATTTT
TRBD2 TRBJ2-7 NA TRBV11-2 CASSLARGDYYEQYF TGTGCCAGCAGCTTAGCGCGGGGGGACTACTACGAGCAGTACTTC
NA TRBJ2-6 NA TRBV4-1 CASSPLGGTASSGANVLTF TGCGCCAGCAGCCCCTTAGGCGGGACTGCAAGCTCTGGGGCCAACGTCCTGACTTTC
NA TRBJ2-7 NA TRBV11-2 CASSLAPLIHGEQYF TGTGCCAGCAGCCTAGCCCCCCTTATACATGGCGAGCAGTACTTC
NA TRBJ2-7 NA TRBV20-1 CSASGQNSYEQYF TGCAGTGCTAGTGGGCAGAACTCCTACGAGCAGTACTTC
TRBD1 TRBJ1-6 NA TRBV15 CATSRPTTGNNSPLHF TGTGCCACCAGCAGACCGACGACAGGGAATAATTCACCCCTCCACTTT
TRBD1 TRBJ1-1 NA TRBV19 CASISQGSLEAFF TGTGCCAGTATTTCACAGGGGAGTCTTGAAGCTTTCTTT
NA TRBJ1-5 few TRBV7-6 CASSLDLRGGNQPQHF TGTGCCAGCAGCTTAGATTTGAGAGGCGGCAATCAGCCCCAGCATTTT
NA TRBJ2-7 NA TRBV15 CATSRDRFYEQYF TGTGCCACCAGCAGAGACAGGTTCTACGAGCAGTACTTC
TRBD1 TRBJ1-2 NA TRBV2 CASSPTGDNYGYTF TGTGCCAGCAGTCCGACAGGGGATAACTATGGCTACACCTTC
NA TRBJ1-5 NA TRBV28 CASSLFFSGSQPQHF TGTGCCAGCAGTTTATTTTTCTCAGGTTCTCAGCCCCAGCATTTT
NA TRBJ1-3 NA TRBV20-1 CSASPWGGGNTIYF TGCAGTGCTAGTCCCTGGGGCGGCGGAAACACCATATATTTT
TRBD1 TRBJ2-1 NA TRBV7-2 CASSSTWDRRNEQFF TGTGCCAGCAGCAGTACCTGGGACAGGCGGAATGAGCAGTTCTTC